A single sample gave rise to the 5 T cell receptor beta chains below, sequenced in a study of blood T cell repertoires in COVID-19. Using immunoSEQ multiplex PCR, the repertoire was profiled, and TCRdb retains in-frame clones only, with some absent. This table holds hundreds of thousands of clones, 85% found once. The sample was peripheral blood. The receptors originated from a woman aged 18 to 35 with acute or convalescent COVID-19.

The J gene is TRBJ1-4, the V gene TRBV30; no clear D. The CDR3 length is 14 residues. CDR1 and CDR2 from the germline V gene are GTSNPN and SVGIG (reference sequence). The V and J ends lost 1 base and 5 bases respectively, with 11 bases between them. The CDR3 nucleotides read TGTGCCTGGAGTGACCTCGGAGTGAATGAAAAACTGTTTTTT. It yields the protein CAWSDLGVNEKLFF.

This chain links TRBV2 with TRBJ1-1; D gene unclear. V lost 4 bases and J 9 bases, leaving 9 bases between the germline ends. This CDR3 has 11 amino acids. CDR1 and CDR2 (germline): SNHLY, FYNNEI. The CDR3 DNA reads TGTGCCAGCAGTGTGGGCAGACAAGCTTTCTTT. Translating gives CASSVGRQAFF.

The rearrangement uses TRBV5-5 and TRBJ1-1; the D gene is possibly TRBD1 (6 bases). Between the trimmed V and J ends, which lost 2 bases and 10 bases, there was a span of 15 bases. Germline V gives CDR1 SGHKS, CDR2 YYEKEE (reference sequence). The CDR3 spans 13 residues. The CDR3: CASSFDRTGVAFF. As DNA, the CDR3 is TGTGCCAGCAGCTTTGACAGGACCGGGGTAGCTTTCTTT.

This sequence joins TRBV3-1 (or the pseudogene TRBV3-2) and TRBJ1-3; D not certain. Germline V CDR1 and CDR2: LGHDT, YNNKEL (reference sequence). V was clipped by 0 bases and J by 4 bases, with 19 bases between them. This CDR3 is built from 18 residues. In DNA form, the CDR3 reads TGTGCCAGCAGCCAAGATGGCGCGGACTTTACGGGAGGAAACACCATATATTTT. Residues: CASSQDGADFTGGNTIYF.

The chain has TRBV24-1 and TRBJ2-3; 7 bases line up with TRBD2. Germline V gene sequence: CDR1 KGHDR, CDR2 SFDVKD. The CDR3 covers 15 residues. The ends lost 5 bases at V and 2 bases at J; junction bases unmatched: 6. The CDR3 DNA sequence: TGTGCCACCAGTGCCGGAGCGGGGACCACAGATACGCAGTATTTT. It codes for CATSAGAGTTDTQYF.